The 21 T cell receptor beta chains below all came from one sample that was sequenced in a study of CD8+ T cells in alopecia areata. RNA, once extracted, was reverse transcribed into cDNA for use as the sequencing template. Produced via immunoSEQ multiplex PCR; TCRdb's table is partial and in-frame only. The sample carries about 98,000 clones, 35% to 50% recorded once. Sample: CD4+ T cells sorted from blood. The origin of the receptors is a human donor with alopecia areata.

The rearrangement joins TRBV29-1 to TRBJ2-7; D unresolved. The CDR3 has 14 amino acids. V shed 7 bases and J shed 0 bases, with 16 bases lying between them. Germline V CDR1 and CDR2: SQVTM, ANQGSEA. The CDR3 reads CSGSVAASSYEQYF. For the CDR3, the DNA is TGCAGCGGGTCGGTGGCGGCAAGCTCCTACGAGCAGTACTTC.

The chain couples TRBV30 to TRBJ2-3; 8 nucleotides agree with TRBD2. The V gene end was trimmed by 2 bases and the J gene end by 8 bases; junction bases not matched to a gene: 6. This CDR3 region has 13 residues. CDR1 is GTSNPN and CDR2 is SVGIG in the germline V gene (reference sequence). DNA for the CDR3: TGTGCCTGGAGTCCCGGGACTAGTTTTACGCAGTATTTT. It translates to CAWSPGTSFTQYF. The full variable domain, rest sourced from reference TRBV30 and TRBJ2-3, is SQTIHQWPATLVQPVGSPLSLECTVEGTSNPNLYWYRQAAGRGLQLLFYSVGIGQISSEVPQNLSASRPQDRQFILSSKKLLLSDSGFYLCAWSPGTSFTQYFGPGTRLTVL.

The rearrangement joins TRBV5-1 to TRBJ2-7; 9 nucleotides line up with TRBD1. Trimming cost V 4 bases and J 8 bases; bases outside gene matches: 10. This CDR3 has 14 amino acids. CDR1 and CDR2 from the germline V gene are SGHRS and YFSETQ. The CDR3 here is CASSGTGTTFQQYF. CDR3 in DNA: TGCGCCAGCAGCGGGACAGGGACTACATTCCAGCAGTACTTC.

This clone was observed a handful of times. The genes are TRBV11-3 and TRBJ2-5, with D perhaps TRBD2 (7 bases). CDR3 length equals 16 residues. With 4 bases removed from V and 5 bases from J, the gap between germline ends came to 20 bases. Per the germline V gene, CDR1 is SGHNT and CDR2 is YENEEA. The CDR3 DNA follows: TGTGCCAGCAGCTCGTGGGGGGGCGCCGAGAGGGAGACCCAGTACTTC. This encodes CASSSWGGAERETQYF. Variable domain in full (rest from reference TRBV11-3 and TRBJ2-5): EAGVVQSPRYKIIEKKQPVAFWCNPISGHNTLYWYLQNLGQGPELLIRYENEEAVDDSQLPKDRFSAERLKGVDSTLKIQPAELGDSAVYLCASSSWGGAERETQYFGPGTRLLVL.

The chain is built from TRBV5-1 and TRBJ2-1; TRBD2 agrees at 8 bases. The CDR3 sequence is 15 residues long. With 4 bases clipped from V and 9 bases from J, the junction kept 12 bases outside the gene matches. The germline V gene has CDR1 SGHRS and CDR2 YFSETQ. The CDR3 region is CASSIGLAFQGEQFF. In DNA form, the CDR3 reads TGCGCCAGCAGCATCGGACTAGCATTCCAGGGTGAGCAGTTCTTC.

The chain is built from TRBV29-1 and TRBJ2-3; perhaps TRBD2 as D (5 bases). Trimming removed 0 bases from V and 6 bases from J, with 16 bases in between. This CDR3 has 15 residues. CDR1 is SQVTM and CDR2 is ANQGSEA in the germline V gene. The CDR3 loop reads CSVEDRGEVDDTQYF. The CDR3 coding sequence is TGCAGCGTTGAAGATCGGGGAGAGGTAGACGATACGCAGTATTTT.

The rearrangement joins TRBV7-8 to TRBJ2-5; D uncertain. The CDR3 is made up of 11 amino acids. CDR1 SGHVS and CDR2 FQNEAQ come from the germline V gene. V lost 3 bases to trimming and J lost 1 base, with 0 bases between them. CDR3 nucleotide sequence: TGTGCCAGCAGCTTCCAAGAGACCCAGTACTTC. It translates to CASSFQETQYF.

The chain links TRBV2 to TRBJ1-1, with D hard to call. CDR1 and CDR2 from the germline V gene are SNHLY and FYNNEI. V was shortened by 2 bases and J by 12 bases, with 13 bases between the two germline ends. There are 12 residues in the CDR3. CDR3 nucleotide sequence: TGTGCCAGCAGTGAAACTTTCCTAATTACTTTCTTT. Translated, it gives CASSETFLITFF.

The chain carries TRBV5-1 and TRBJ2-3; D gene unclear. The CDR3 has 14 amino acids. The germline CDR1 and CDR2 sequences are SGHRS and YFSETQ. V dropped 4 bases and J dropped 4 bases, with 13 bases sitting between them. The CDR3 region has the DNA TGCGCCAGCAGCCTCGGTTCAGACTCAGATACGCAGTATTTT. Encoded protein: CASSLGSDSDTQYF.

This clone was seen a few times. The V and J genes are TRBV28 and TRBJ2-7; no definite D call. This CDR3 spans 12 amino acids. The germline V gene encodes CDR1 MDHEN and CDR2 SYDVKM. The germline V and J ends were trimmed by 5 bases and 0 bases, with 5 bases remaining between them. CDR3 loop: CASSPYSYEQYF. The CDR3 region has the DNA TGTGCCAGCAGTCCTTACTCCTACGAGCAGTACTTC. The full variable domain, rest sourced from reference TRBV28 and TRBJ2-7, is DVKVTQSSRYLVKRTGEKVFLECVQDMDHENMFWYRQDPGLGLRLIYFSYDVKMKEKGDIPEGYSVSREKKERFSLILESASTNQTSMYLCASSPYSYEQYFGPGTRLTVT.

A few counts support this clone. The chain employs TRBV11-2 and TRBJ2-7; D is ambiguous. The CDR3 has 14 residues. Germline V lookup: CDR1 SGHAT, CDR2 FQNNGV. The V end lost 8 bases, the J end lost 9 bases, and 23 bases lay between the germline ends. The CDR3 nucleotides read TGTGCCAGCGGCCGAACAAGGTCCCTTCAAGGGCAGTACTTC. Its protein is CASGRTRSLQGQYF.

This chain links TRBV29-1 with TRBJ2-3, with D possibly TRBD2 on 5 matching bases. CDR1 SQVTM and CDR2 ANQGSEA come from the germline V gene. Trimming removed 8 bases at V and 6 bases at J, with 15 bases between. The CDR3 length is 12 residues. Here the CDR3 DNA reads TGCAGCTTCAGTCCGGAGCGGGATACGCAGTATTTT. Its translation is CSFSPERDTQYF.

The chain carries TRBV14 and TRBJ1-2, with a tentative D call TRBD1 (5 bases). Germline V gene sequence: CDR1 SGHDN, CDR2 FVKESK. The CDR3 contains 14 residues. V dropped 2 bases and J dropped 4 bases, with 11 bases sitting between them. The CDR3 sequence: CASSQQSQGYGYTF. The CDR3 coding sequence is TGTGCCAGCAGCCAACAGTCCCAGGGCTATGGCTACACCTTC.

This chain connects TRBV30 to TRBJ1-5; D is undetermined. This CDR3 has 12 residues. V was clipped by 3 bases and J by 0 bases, with 3 bases between them. Per the germline V gene, CDR1 is GTSNPN and CDR2 is SVGIG (reference sequence). The CDR3 is CAWSDSNQPQHF. The CDR3 nucleotides are TGTGCCTGGAGCGATAGCAATCAGCCCCAGCATTTT.

Note on this clone: The same CDR3 also results from other DNA sequences found in this sample. The genes are TRBV29-1 and TRBJ2-5, with D perhaps assigned TRBD1 or TRBD2 (5 bases each). This CDR3 is built from 10 residues. The V and J ends lost 6 bases and 5 bases respectively, with 7 bases between them. CDR1 and CDR2 (germline): SQVTM, ANQGSEA. The CDR3 loop reads CSVGEETQYF. The DNA of the CDR3 is TGCAGCGTGGGGGAGGAGACCCAGTACTTC.

This chain joins TRBV29-1 and TRBJ2-7; no definite D call. Trimming took 4 bases from V and 4 from J, leaving 8 bases between them. The germline V gene encodes CDR1 SQVTM and CDR2 ANQGSEA. The CDR3 contains 11 residues. CDR3 sequence reads: CSVVVQYEQYF. CDR3 DNA: TGCAGCGTTGTCGTTCAGTACGAGCAGTACTTC.

The chain uses TRBV27 and TRBJ2-7; 9 bases match TRBD2. This CDR3 contains 17 residues. Germline values: CDR1 MNHEY, CDR2 SMNVEV (reference sequence). Germline trimming cut 6 bases from V and 2 bases from J; bases unmatched to any gene: 14. Written as DNA, the CDR3 is TGTGCCAGCAGCAACGAGACCGGGACTAGCTTCGCCTACGAGCAGTACTTC. Its protein is CASSNETGTSFAYEQYF.

The chain uses TRBV2 and TRBJ2-2; D not resolved. The V end was cut by 2 bases, the J end by 0 bases, with 4 bases between. The CDR3 is 14 amino acids. CDR1 SNHLY and CDR2 FYNNEI come from the germline V gene. This CDR3 reads CASSESSNTGELFF. The DNA of the CDR3 is TGTGCCAGCAGTGAATCGTCGAACACCGGGGAGCTGTTTTTT.

The chain joins TRBV4-2 to TRBJ1-4; a weak D match, TRBD1 (6 bases). The V end lost 4 bases, the J end lost 0 bases, and 12 bases lay between the germline ends. There are 16 residues in the CDR3. Germline loops: CDR1 LGHNA, CDR2 YNFKEQ. DNA of the CDR3: TGTGCCAGCAGCCTTGACAGGACTGCAACTAATGAAAAACTGTTTTTT. Protein product: CASSLDRTATNEKLFF.

V and J are TRBV6-5 and TRBJ2-5, with 12 bases lining up with TRBD2. V trimming: 11 bases; J trimming: 5 bases; junction bases outside the gene matches: 3. The CDR3 has 12 residues. Germline V lookup: CDR1 MNHEY, CDR2 SVGAGI. CDR3 amino acids: CAVLAGGETQYF. CDR3 sequence (DNA): TGTGCCGTACTAGCGGGAGGCGAGACCCAGTACTTC.

The V gene is TRBV30, the J gene TRBJ2-1, with TRBD1 identical over 7 bases. V gave up 0 bases and J gave up 8 bases; unmatched junction bases: 4. The CDR3 contains 13 residues. CDR1 is GTSNPN, CDR2 SVGIG, per germline (reference sequence). The CDR3 DNA reads as TGTGCCTGGAGTGTAAACAGGGGTCATGAGCAGTTCTTC. It yields the protein CAWSVNRGHEQFF.